The 21 T cell receptor beta chains presented below share a single source sample, sequenced in a study of shared clonotypes between healthy human individuals. Using immunoSEQ multiplex PCR, the repertoire was profiled, and TCRdb retains in-frame clones only, with some absent. This sample carries approximately 2.4 million clones, about 94% of them seen once, and the ten largest clones take roughly 0.13%. Material: naive CD4+ T cells sorted from blood. Subset reported: CD45RA+ positively selected. The source of these receptors is a man aged 18 to 29 in good health.

This chain uses TRBV9 with TRBJ2-2, with TRBD2 matching over 7 bases. The junction had 2 bases not matched to a gene; V was cut back by 1 base and J by 2 bases. The CDR3 has 15 amino acids. From germline, CDR1 is SGDLS and CDR2 YYNGEE. In DNA, the CDR3 is TGTGCCAGCAGCGTACCTAGCGGTAACACCGGGGAGCTGTTTTTT. Its translation is CASSVPSGNTGELFF.

The chain has TRBV10-2 and TRBJ2-7; 8 bases are shared with TRBD1. With 2 bases clipped from V and 7 bases from J, the junction kept 13 bases outside the gene matches. The CDR3 is 16 residues long. Germline V lookup: CDR1 WSHSY, CDR2 SAAADI. CDR3 residues: CASSELRTGGPSEQYF. The CDR3 DNA reads as TGCGCCAGCAGTGAGCTTCGCACAGGGGGACCATCAGAGCAGTACTTC.

The genes are TRBV5-8 and TRBJ2-3; D ambiguous. The CDR3 has 11 residues. V gave up 3 bases and J gave up 6 bases, with 5 bases separating them. Germline loops: CDR1 SGHTS, CDR2 YDEGEE. CDR3 region: CASSWGDTQYF. The CDR3 DNA follows: TGTGCCAGCAGCTGGGGTGATACGCAGTATTTT.

V and J are TRBV5-1 and TRBJ2-7, with 8 positions matching TRBD2. With 4 bases clipped from V and 0 bases from J, the junction kept 12 bases outside the gene matches. CDR1 and CDR2 from the germline V gene are SGHRS and YFSETQ. The CDR3 runs to 17 residues. For the CDR3, the DNA is TGCGCCAGCAGCATAACAACGGTTAGCGGGGCCTCCTACGAGCAGTACTTC. It encodes CASSITTVSGASYEQYF.

The chain combines TRBV10-3 with TRBJ2-7; a possible D gene is TRBD2 (6 bases). The germline CDR1 and CDR2 sequences are ENHRY and SYGVKD. The CDR3 loop spans 12 amino acids. The V end was cut by 3 bases, the J end by 6 bases, with 9 bases between. The CDR3 loop reads CAISETEGEQYF. CDR3 DNA sequence: TGTGCCATCAGTGAAACGGAGGGCGAGCAGTACTTC.

The chain is built from TRBV6-1 and TRBJ2-1, with D unresolved. There are 12 residues in the CDR3. From germline, CDR1 is MNHNS and CDR2 SASEGT. V lost 0 bases and J 10 bases, leaving 7 bases between the germline ends. In DNA, the CDR3 is TGTGCCAGCAGTGAAGCTTGGGCCGAGCAGTTCTTC. As protein: CASSEAWAEQFF.

This clone is a singleton in its sample. The chain carries TRBV2 and TRBJ2-3; D call uncertain. With 4 bases removed from V and 3 bases from J, the gap between germline ends came to 5 bases. The germline CDR1 and CDR2 sequences are SNHLY and FYNNEI. The CDR3 loop spans 12 amino acids. The CDR3 DNA is TGTGCCAGCAGTGGTCTTACAGATACGCAGTATTTT. Amino acid sequence: CASSGLTDTQYF.

The chain combines TRBV6-4 with TRBJ1-1; D not resolved. V lost 3 bases and J 5 bases, leaving 16 bases between the germline ends. The CDR3 loop spans 15 amino acids. Germline-derived CDR1 and CDR2 are MRHNA and SNTAGT. The CDR3 nucleotides read TGTGCCAGCAGTGATCTTCTCAGGATGGGGACTGAAGCTTTCTTT. It is translated as CASSDLLRMGTEAFF.

About this clone: This sample includes further DNA sequences coding for the same CDR3. This chain connects TRBV19 to TRBJ1-2, with 7 nucleotides matching TRBD1. Trimming removed 5 bases from V and 4 bases from J; junction bases left unmatched: 1. This CDR3 comprises 12 residues. CDR1 LNHDA and CDR2 SQIVND come from the germline V gene (reference sequence). As DNA, the CDR3 is TGTGCCAGTAGTCGACAGGGCTATGGCTACACCTTC. It yields the protein CASSRQGYGYTF.

The gene calls are TRBV6-4 and TRBJ2-3, with no clear D. This CDR3 is 14 amino acids long. V was cut by 4 bases and J by 0 bases, with 8 bases left in between. CDR1 and CDR2 from the germline V gene are MRHNA and SNTAGT. CDR3 sequence (DNA): TGTGCCAGCAGTGTGGGAACTAGCACAGATACGCAGTATTTT. As protein: CASSVGTSTDTQYF.

J is TRBJ2-7 and V is TRBV15, with D possibly TRBD1 on 5 matching bases. The CDR3 length is 13 residues. Germline V gene sequence: CDR1 LNHNV, CDR2 YYDKDF (reference sequence). V lost 5 bases to trimming and J lost 9 bases, with 17 bases between them. CDR3 sequence: CATSRKGSRGQYF. Here the CDR3 DNA reads TGTGCCACCAGCCGCAAAGGGTCTAGGGGGCAGTACTTC. Using reference TRBV15 and TRBJ2-7 for the parts outside the CDR3, the full variable domain is DAMVIQNPRYQVTQFGKPVTLSCSQTLNHNVMYWYQQKSSQAPKLLFHYYDKDFNNEADTPDNFQSRRPNTSFCFLDIRSPGLGDTAMYLCATSRKGSRGQYFGPGTRLTVT.

This clone is a singleton in its sample. Other DNA variants within this sample encode the same CDR3. The chain joins TRBV28 to TRBJ2-6, with D unresolved. The CDR3 spans 16 residues. The germline V and J ends were trimmed by 2 bases and 0 bases, with 8 bases remaining between them. The germline CDR1 and CDR2 sequences are MDHEN and SYDVKM. CDR3 bases: TGTGCCAGCAGTTTACTGGTACCCTCTGGGGCCAACGTCCTGACTTTC. This sequence encodes CASSLLVPSGANVLTF.

Comments on this clone: Other DNA sequences within the sample encode an identical CDR3. The chain recombines TRBV9 with TRBJ1-5, with TRBD1 matching over 8 bases. The CDR3 covers 15 residues. Germline CDR1 is SGDLS and CDR2 is YYNGEE. V trimming: 4 bases; J trimming: 0 bases; junction bases outside the gene matches: 3. The chain's CDR3 is CASSTTGGSNQPQHF. CDR3 DNA: TGTGCCAGCAGCACTACAGGGGGTAGCAATCAGCCCCAGCATTTT.

The CDR3 sequence is CASGTGGKTNTGELFF. The CDR3, as DNA: TGTGCCAGCGGTACAGGGGGCAAAACGAACACCGGGGAGCTGTTTTTT. The J gene is TRBJ2-2, the V gene TRBV7-8, with 9 bases fitting TRBD1. The CDR3 length is 16 residues. CDR1 is SGHVS and CDR2 is FQNEAQ in the germline V gene. Unmatched junction bases numbered 7, after V lost 8 bases and J lost 0 bases.

V usage is TRBV4-1 and J usage is TRBJ1-4; 7 positions match TRBD1. Germline trimming cut 2 bases from V and 5 bases from J; bases unmatched to any gene: 14. Germline lookup yields CDR1 MGHRA and CDR2 YSYEKL. The CDR3 covers 18 residues. CDR3 sequence (DNA): TGCGCCAGCAGCCAACCTACGATGGGACAGTTGCTCAATGAAAAACTGTTTTTT. Protein: CASSQPTMGQLLNEKLFF.

The chain recombines TRBV18 with TRBJ2-2; 10 positions match TRBD1. CDR3 length equals 16 residues. In germline, CDR1 is KGHSH, CDR2 LQKENI. V lost 2 bases and J lost 5; bases outside the gene matches: 5. CDR3 region: CASSPSWTGGTGELFF. CDR3 bases: TGTGCCAGCTCACCATCCTGGACAGGGGGGACCGGGGAGCTGTTTTTT.

This clone was seen only once. This chain connects TRBV6-1 to TRBJ1-1; no firm D call. From germline, CDR1 is MNHNS and CDR2 SASEGT. CDR3 length: 13 residues. Trimming took off 3 bases at V and 4 bases at J, with 9 bases between the two ends. CDR3 region: CASSERESTEAFF. The DNA of the CDR3 is TGTGCCAGCAGTGAGAGGGAAAGCACTGAAGCTTTCTTT.

CDR3 residues: CASSLTAGGETQYF. The CDR3 DNA is TGTGCCAGCAGCTTAACCGCGGGTGGGGAGACCCAGTACTTC. The chain combines TRBV5-6 with TRBJ2-5; possibly TRBD2 for D (5 bases). The V end was cut by 2 bases, the J end by 5 bases, with 13 bases between. This CDR3 contains 14 residues. CDR1 is SGHDT and CDR2 is YYEEEE in the germline V gene.

A word on this clone: The sample carries other DNA sequences with the same CDR3. The chain links TRBV5-1 to TRBJ2-7; D gene unclear. The germline CDR1 and CDR2 sequences are SGHRS and YFSETQ. The CDR3 consists of 13 residues. V lost 5 bases and J lost 3, with 12 bases in between. The CDR3 here is CASSRQDHYEQYF. The DNA of the CDR3 is TGCGCCAGCAGTCGGCAGGACCACTACGAGCAGTACTTC.

The V gene is TRBV5-1, the J gene TRBJ2-7, with D perhaps matching TRBD2 (5 bases). This CDR3 has 15 amino acids. The V gene lost 0 bases and the J gene lost 2 bases, with 12 bases spanning the gap. In germline, CDR1 is SGHRS, CDR2 YFSETQ. CDR3 DNA sequence: TGCGCCAGCAGCTTGGGTGACGTCGGGACCTACGAGCAGTACTTC. This codes for CASSLGDVGTYEQYF.

The chain couples TRBV25-1 to TRBJ1-3; possibly TRBD1 for D (5 bases). The CDR3 extends over 14 amino acids. Germline V gene data show CDR1 as MGHDK and CDR2 as SYGVNS. V lost 2 bases, J lost 4 bases, and 9 bases lay in between. In nucleotides, the CDR3 is TGTGCCAGCAGTGAAGGAGGGGCGGGAAACACCATATATTTT. Protein: CASSEGGAGNTIYF.